The clone carrying this TCR beta chain has a handful of counts. The V gene's germline CDR1 is SGHTA and CDR2 FQGNSA. V lost 6 bases, J lost 6 bases, and 20 bases lay in between. This CDR3 has 16 amino acids. One entry per CDR3 protein, called by TCRdb with MiXCR from the RT-PCR reads. The sample has 550,000 to 750,000 distinct CDR3 sequences, approximately 14% seen once. The sample was memory CD4+ T cells from blood. The origin of this receptor is a female donor in good health, serving as a healthy control. V and J are TRBV7-2 and TRBJ1-4; unclear D gene. For the CDR3, the DNA is TGTGCCAGCAGTTATGACGCTCGAGTCGTCGATGAAAAACTGTTTTTT. Protein sequence: CASSYDARVVDEKLFF.